These 24 T cell receptor beta chains were all obtained from the same sample, sequenced in a study of blood T cell repertoires in COVID-19. Libraries were prepared by immunoSEQ multiplex PCR; TCRdb keeps only in-frame clonotypes and omits some of them. The sample consists of 300,000 or so clones, more than 70% of them appearing once. Sequenced sample: peripheral blood. The source is a woman between 45 and 60 years old with acute or convalescent COVID-19.

V gene TRBV7-2 combines with J gene TRBJ2-5, with TRBD2 matching over 8 bases. Germline CDR1 reads SGHTA; CDR2 reads FQGNSA. Unmatched junction bases numbered 0, after V lost 1 base and J lost 2 bases. The CDR3 runs to 14 residues. In nucleotides, the CDR3 is TGTGCCAGCAGCTTAGGCGGGAGGCAAGAGACCCAGTACTTC. It yields the protein CASSLGGRQETQYF.

The genes are TRBV7-9 and TRBJ1-1; unclear D gene. V lost 0 bases, J lost 7 bases, and 9 bases lay in between. The germline V gene has CDR1 SEHNR and CDR2 FQNEAQ (reference sequence). This CDR3 spans 13 amino acids. DNA for the CDR3: TGTGCCAGCAGCTTAGCGGTCGGTGTTGAAGCTTTCTTT. The encoded protein is CASSLAVGVEAFF.

This chain connects TRBV5-1 to TRBJ2-1; 14 bases line up with TRBD2. Trimming took 5 bases from V and 6 from J; bases not matched to a gene: 16. This CDR3 contains 19 residues. Per germline, CDR1 SGHRS and CDR2 YFSETQ. CDR3 in DNA: TGCGCCAGCAGTTATGAAAACTATAGGGGACTAGCGGGAGCCAATGAGCAGTTCTTC. This codes for CASSYENYRGLAGANEQFF.

The chain employs TRBV24-1 and TRBJ1-5; 7 bases align to TRBD1. Germline V gene sequence: CDR1 KGHDR, CDR2 SFDVKD. This CDR3 is 14 amino acids long. The ends lost 4 bases at V and 4 bases at J; junction bases unmatched: 3. In DNA, the CDR3 is TGTGCCACCAGTGAAACCAGGGGGAATCAGCCCCAGCATTTT. Protein sequence: CATSETRGNQPQHF.

This clone has just one count. This chain uses TRBV6-5 with TRBJ1-3; tentatively, D is TRBD1 (6 bases). The CDR3 length is 15 residues. Trimming shortened V by 2 bases and J by 5 bases, and 13 bases separated the two germline ends. Germline V lookup: CDR1 MNHEY, CDR2 SVGAGI. The CDR3 is CASSYARGGRNTIYF. The CDR3, as DNA: TGTGCCAGCAGTTACGCCAGGGGAGGGAGAAACACCATATATTTT.

Of note for this clone: This sample includes further DNA sequences coding for the same CDR3. This chain links TRBV11-2 with TRBJ1-1, with D possibly matching TRBD1 (5 bases). Trimming left V 1 base short and J 5 bases short, with 8 bases between. CDR1 and CDR2 from the germline V gene are SGHAT and FQNNGV. There are 13 residues in the CDR3. The CDR3: CASSLVGGTEAFF. The DNA of the CDR3 is TGTGCCAGCAGCTTAGTCGGGGGGACTGAAGCTTTCTTT.

J is TRBJ2-1 and V is TRBV9, with TRBD2 identical over 10 bases. The ends lost 3 bases at V and 8 bases at J; junction bases unmatched: 8. Per germline, CDR1 SGDLS and CDR2 YYNGEE. The CDR3 extends over 15 amino acids. The CDR3 DNA reads as TGTGCCAGCAGCGCCCGCGAGCGGGGGGGTCATGAGCAGTTCTTC. It encodes CASSARERGGHEQFF.

The chain employs TRBV2 and TRBJ1-2; 7 nucleotides agree with TRBD1. Germline V gene sequence: CDR1 SNHLY, CDR2 FYNNEI. This CDR3 spans 16 amino acids. Losses at the gene ends were 2 bases for V and 0 bases for J; bases not matched to a gene: 6. CDR3 bases: TGTGCCAGCAGTGAAAGGGGACAGATACCTAACTATGGCTACACCTTC. Encoded protein: CASSERGQIPNYGYTF. Full variable domain (rest looked up from reference TRBV2 and TRBJ1-2): EPEVTQTPSHQVTQMGQEVILRCVPISNHLYFYWYRQILGQKVEFLVSFYNNEISEKSEIFDDQFSVERPDGSNFTLKIRSTKLEDSAMYFCASSERGQIPNYGYTFGSGTRLTVV.

The chain joins TRBV24-1 to TRBJ2-3; D might be TRBD2 (6 bases). In germline, CDR1 is KGHDR, CDR2 SFDVKD. V lost 4 bases and J 6 bases, leaving 16 bases between the germline ends. This CDR3 comprises 15 residues. In DNA, the CDR3 is TGTGCCACCAGTGACCCCGGTAGTGCGGGGGATACGCAGTATTTT. Translated, it gives CATSDPGSAGDTQYF.

This clone was seen a handful of times. The gene calls are TRBV10-1 and TRBJ1-3, with 9 bases that match TRBD1. Germline CDR1 is WNHNN and CDR2 is SYGVQD (reference sequence). The CDR3 sequence is 15 residues long. With 8 bases clipped from V and 0 bases from J, the junction kept 5 bases outside the gene matches. This CDR3 is CASAGQGSSGNTIYF. CDR3 in DNA: TGCGCCAGCGCCGGACAGGGGAGCTCTGGAAACACCATATATTTT.

J is TRBJ2-1 and V is TRBV9; D perhaps matches TRBD2 (6 bases). CDR1 SGDLS and CDR2 YYNGEE come from the germline V gene. V lost 2 bases and J lost 4, with 10 bases in between. This CDR3 contains 14 residues. DNA of the CDR3: TGTGCCAGCAGCGTCCCCGGGACTTACAATGAGCAGTTCTTC. This encodes CASSVPGTYNEQFF. Together with reference TRBV9 and TRBJ2-1, the CDR3 gives the full variable domain: DSGVTQTPKHLITATGQRVTLRCSPRSGDLSVYWYQQSLDQGLQFLIQYYNGEERAKGNILERFSAQQFPDLHSELNLSSLELGDSALYFCASSVPGTYNEQFFGPGTRLTVL.

The chain recombines TRBV27 with TRBJ1-2; possible D gene TRBD1, 5 bases. The germline V gene has CDR1 MNHEY and CDR2 SMNVEV (reference sequence). The CDR3 loop spans 15 amino acids. Trimming removed 3 bases from V and 2 bases from J, with 13 bases in between. The CDR3 here is CASSFGSGGNYGYTF. The CDR3 DNA reads TGTGCCAGCAGTTTTGGGTCCGGGGGGAACTATGGCTACACCTTC.

The rearrangement uses TRBV30 and TRBJ2-2; D uncertain. Per germline, CDR1 GTSNPN and CDR2 SVGIG (reference sequence). V lost 1 base and J lost 4, with 7 bases in between. This CDR3 spans 13 amino acids. CDR3 bases: TGTGCCTGGAGTGACTATAGCACCGGGGAGCTGTTTTTT. Protein product: CAWSDYSTGELFF.

This chain links TRBV25-1 with TRBJ1-1; D might be TRBD1 (6 bases). V lost 0 bases to trimming and J lost 4 bases, with 9 bases between them. The CDR3 has 14 residues. Germline CDR1 MGHDK, CDR2 SYGVNS. The CDR3, as DNA: TGTGCCAGCAGTGAATATGGGGGCAGCACTGAAGCTTTCTTT. The encoded protein is CASSEYGGSTEAFF.

The rearrangement links TRBV18 to TRBJ2-7, with D possibly matching TRBD1 (6 bases). The CDR3 runs to 13 residues. Germline CDR1 and CDR2: KGHSH and LQKENI. The V end was cut by 6 bases, the J end by 1 base, with 10 bases between. CDR3 nucleotides: TGTGCCAGCTCGTCGGACAGTTCCTACGAGCAGTACTTC. The encoded protein is CASSSDSSYEQYF.

The rearrangement links TRBV4-1 to TRBJ2-2; D remains unclear. V gave up 7 bases and J gave up 4 bases, with 7 bases separating them. The CDR3 contains 12 residues. Germline loops: CDR1 MGHRA, CDR2 YSYEKL. In DNA form, the CDR3 reads TGCGCCAGCACCCCGGGCACCGGGGAGCTGTTTTTT. As protein: CASTPGTGELFF.

This chain connects TRBV4-1 to TRBJ2-3; 11 bases align to TRBD2. The V gene end was trimmed by 2 bases and the J gene end by 8 bases; junction bases not matched to a gene: 9. Germline V gene sequence: CDR1 MGHRA, CDR2 YSYEKL. The CDR3 is made up of 16 amino acids. DNA of the CDR3: TGCGCCAGCAGCCAAAAACTAGCGGGGGATCTATCTACGCAGTATTTT. Translation: CASSQKLAGDLSTQYF.

This clone showed up just once. This chain uses TRBV30 with TRBJ1-5; 7 bases align to TRBD1. Germline-derived CDR1 and CDR2 are GTSNPN and SVGIG (reference sequence). The CDR3 covers 13 residues. With 5 bases clipped from V and 1 base from J, the junction kept 2 bases outside the gene matches. CDR3: CAWGGQSNQPQHF. CDR3 coding DNA: TGTGCCTGGGGGGGACAGAGCAATCAGCCCCAGCATTTT.

The chain joins TRBV19 to TRBJ1-1, with D possibly being TRBD1 (5 bases). CDR3 size: 15 residues. V lost 3 bases and J 0 bases, leaving 11 bases between the germline ends. CDR1 is LNHDA and CDR2 is SQIVND in the germline V gene (reference sequence). CDR3 region: CASSIQGAMNTEAFF. CDR3 bases: TGTGCCAGTAGTATCCAGGGCGCTATGAACACTGAAGCTTTCTTT.

The chain employs TRBV19 and TRBJ2-2; 9 nucleotides line up with TRBD1. V gave up 0 bases and J gave up 6 bases; unmatched junction bases: 2. The CDR3 extends over 15 amino acids. Germline V gives CDR1 LNHDA, CDR2 SQIVND (reference sequence). The CDR3 coding sequence is TGTGCCAGTAGTATAGATCGGGACAGGGCCGGGGAGCTGTTTTTT. Protein sequence: CASSIDRDRAGELFF.

This clone has just a few counts. This chain connects TRBV12-3 or TRBV12-4 to TRBJ1-1, with D hard to call. V was shortened by 1 base and J by 7 bases, with 4 bases between the two germline ends. The CDR3 loop spans 11 amino acids. The DNA for the CDR3 is TGTGCCAGCAGTTTAGGGCTTGAAGCTTTCTTT. Amino acids: CASSLGLEAFF.

V usage is TRBV4-3 and J usage is TRBJ1-2, with 9 bases fitting TRBD1. V was clipped by 4 bases and J by 3 bases; unmatched bases: 15. The CDR3 has 18 amino acids. Germline V gene lookup returns CDR1 LGHNA and CDR2 YSLEER. In DNA form, the CDR3 reads TGCGCCAGCAGCCCAACTAGGACAGGGGCAGGGGTGGACTATGGCTACACCTTC. It yields the protein CASSPTRTGAGVDYGYTF.

The V call is TRBV19, the J call TRBJ1-1; 12 positions agree with TRBD1. Germline V gene data show CDR1 as LNHDA and CDR2 as SQIVND (reference sequence). V dropped 7 bases and J dropped 4; count of bases not matched to a gene: 10. This CDR3 has 16 residues. DNA of the CDR3: TGTGCCAGTACCGGTGCGGGACAGGGGGCGGGCACTGAAGCTTTCTTT. It specifies CASTGAGQGAGTEAFF.

The genes are TRBV3-1 (or the pseudogene TRBV3-2) and TRBJ1-1, with TRBD1 matching over 7 bases. This CDR3 contains 14 residues. Germline lookup yields CDR1 LGHDT and CDR2 YNNKEL (reference sequence). Trimming cost V 3 bases and J 10 bases; bases outside gene matches: 11. CDR3 in amino acids: CASSQATGVGGAFF. Written as DNA, the CDR3 is TGTGCCAGCAGCCAGGCTACAGGGGTTGGGGGAGCTTTCTTT.